The present T cell receptor (beta chain) was sequenced within a study of T-cell memory formation after mild COVID-19. A single record per CDR3 protein comes from TCRdb applying MiXCR to the 5' RACE reads. Of around 340,000 distinct CDR3 sequences listed, under 15% are singletons. The clonotype was recovered from a man aged 18 to 35 who had mild COVID-19 (a few samples of this study predate the infection). Cell type and time point are not known. Material for sequencing was PBMCs or a T cell subset sorted from them (not recorded which).

In nucleotides, the CDR3 is TGTGCCAGCAGCCAGGTTGACTCGGCAAGGGGGCAGTATTTT. Its protein is CASSQVDSARGQYF. The chain uses TRBV4-2 and TRBJ2-3; weak D call: TRBD1 (5 bases). V was shortened by 3 bases and J by 11 bases, with 18 bases between the two germline ends. The CDR3 extends over 14 amino acids. In germline, CDR1 is LGHNA, CDR2 YNFKEQ.